This is a list of T cell receptor beta chains from one sample in a study of regulatory T cells in long-lasting Graves disease. TCRdb passed the multiplex PCR reads through MiXCR, listing each CDR3 protein once. Of 350,000 to 450,000 distinct CDR3 sequences detected, 20% to 25% appear once; the ten largest clones hold 20% to 25%. Here the sequenced sample was peripheral blood mononuclear cells (PBMCs), taken when the disease was refractory, from a patient treated with antithyroid drugs. All receptors derive from a female donor with Graves disease. The CDR3 runs from the conserved cysteine through the conserved F or W. D genes are given only for firm matches. Size values are once, few and many counts, or a class for expanded clones, and some rows have none.

CDR3 DNA: TGCAGTGCTTTTGACGGCTACGAGCAGTACTTC
CDR3 protein: CSAFDGYEQYF
clone size: few
J gene: TRBJ2-7
D gene: .
V gene: TRBV20-1

CDR3 DNA: TGCGCCAGCAGCCTGACAGGGGCCAGGGGTCAGCCCCAGCATTTT
CDR3 protein: CASSLTGARGQPQHF
clone size: few
J gene: TRBJ1-5
D gene: TRBD1
V gene: TRBV5-1

CDR3 DNA: TGTGCCTGGAGTGTAAACAGGGCCTACGAGCAGTACTTC
CDR3 protein: CAWSVNRAYEQYF
clone size: many
J gene: TRBJ2-7
D gene: .
V gene: TRBV30

CDR3 DNA: TGTGCCAGCAGCTCCTTGGGACAGGGCCACGAGCAGTACTTC
CDR3 protein: CASSSLGQGHEQYF
clone size: once
J gene: TRBJ2-7
D gene: TRBD1
V gene: TRBV5-6

CDR3 DNA: TGTGCCAGCAGTGACCGACTAGCGGGTAATGAGCAGTTCTTC
CDR3 protein: CASSDRLAGNEQFF
clone size: many
J gene: TRBJ2-1
D gene: TRBD2
V gene: TRBV2

CDR3 DNA: TGTGCCAGCAGTTTAGAGCGGGGCCTCTCCTACGAGCAGTACTTC
CDR3 protein: CASSLERGLSYEQYF
clone size: .
J gene: TRBJ2-7
D gene: TRBD2
V gene: TRBV28

CDR3 DNA: TGCAGTGCTAGAGGGTTGACCGAGTACTATAACACAGATACGCAGTATTTT
CDR3 protein: CSARGLTEYYNTDTQYF
clone size: few
J gene: TRBJ2-3
D gene: .
V gene: TRBV20-1

CDR3 DNA: TGTGCCAGCAGTGAATTAGCGTCAGGGGATTTCAATGAGCAGTTCTTC
CDR3 protein: CASSELASGDFNEQFF
clone size: few
J gene: TRBJ2-1
D gene: .
V gene: TRBV25-1

CDR3 DNA: TGTGCCAGCAGTTTACGCTACGGCCCGGACTCCTGGAATGAAAAACTGTTTTTT
CDR3 protein: CASSLRYGPDSWNEKLFF
clone size: medium-sized
J gene: TRBJ1-4
D gene: .
V gene: TRBV28

CDR3 DNA: TGTGCCAGCAGCCAGGAAGGGGGCAGCGGGAGGTCCTACGAGCAGTACTTC
CDR3 protein: CASSQEGGSGRSYEQYF
clone size: many
J gene: TRBJ2-7
D gene: TRBD2
V gene: TRBV13

CDR3 DNA: TGCAGCGTTGAAACGACAGGGGGTGGGAACTATGGCTACACCTTC
CDR3 protein: CSVETTGGGNYGYTF
clone size: few
J gene: TRBJ1-2
D gene: TRBD1
V gene: TRBV29-1

CDR3 DNA: TGTGCCAGCAGCTTGGGCCGGACTGAAGCTTTCTTT
CDR3 protein: CASSLGRTEAFF
clone size: many
J gene: TRBJ1-1
D gene: .
V gene: TRBV7-2

CDR3 DNA: TGCGCCAGCAGCCAAGTCCAGGGGGTAGAGGGCTACACCTTC
CDR3 protein: CASSQVQGVEGYTF
clone size: .
J gene: TRBJ1-2
D gene: TRBD1
V gene: TRBV4-1

CDR3 DNA: TGTGCCAGCAGTTCCTACCTACAGGGCAGCAATGGCTACACCTTC
CDR3 protein: CASSSYLQGSNGYTF
clone size: many
J gene: TRBJ1-2
D gene: .
V gene: TRBV7-2

CDR3 DNA: TGTGCCACCGAAGACGGGGGCAATCAGCCCCAGCATTTT
CDR3 protein: CATEDGGNQPQHF
clone size: few
J gene: TRBJ1-5
D gene: .
V gene: TRBV24-1

CDR3 DNA: TGCAGTGCTAGGGTCTTCGGGGGTGCCACCTACGAGCAGTACTTC
CDR3 protein: CSARVFGGATYEQYF
clone size: many
J gene: TRBJ2-7
D gene: .
V gene: TRBV20-1

CDR3 DNA: TGTGCCAGTAGTATGTACATGGGCGGGAGCTACGAGCAGTACTTC
CDR3 protein: CASSMYMGGSYEQYF
clone size: few
J gene: TRBJ2-7
D gene: TRBD2
V gene: TRBV19

CDR3 DNA: TGTGCCAGCAGCTACGGGACAGAACTCTCCTACGAGCAGTACTTC
CDR3 protein: CASSYGTELSYEQYF
clone size: many
J gene: TRBJ2-7
D gene: TRBD1
V gene: TRBV7-2

CDR3 DNA: TGTGCCAGCAGTAATGGGCTTACAGGGGATGACACTGAAGCTTTCTTT
CDR3 protein: CASSNGLTGDDTEAFF
clone size: many
J gene: TRBJ1-1
D gene: TRBD1
V gene: TRBV12-3/TRBV12-4

CDR3 DNA: TGTGCCAGCAGCGTAAGGGGGCCGCTAGCGGGAGTACAAGATACGCAGTATTTT
CDR3 protein: CASSVRGPLAGVQDTQYF
clone size: .
J gene: TRBJ2-3
D gene: TRBD2
V gene: TRBV5-1

CDR3 DNA: TGTGCCAGCAGTGAAATCGTAGGAGGTTACGAGCAGTACTTC
CDR3 protein: CASSEIVGGYEQYF
clone size: few
J gene: TRBJ2-7
D gene: .
V gene: TRBV6-1

CDR3 DNA: TGTGCCAGCAGTTTCCGGGACAGTTCTAACTATGGCTACACCTTC
CDR3 protein: CASSFRDSSNYGYTF
clone size: .
J gene: TRBJ1-2
D gene: TRBD1
V gene: TRBV6-5

CDR3 DNA: TGTGCCAGCAGTTTGGGACAGGGGTCCTACACTGAAGCTTTCTTT
CDR3 protein: CASSLGQGSYTEAFF
clone size: many
J gene: TRBJ1-1
D gene: TRBD1
V gene: TRBV27

CDR3 DNA: TGCGCCAGCAGCCAAGATCCAGGGTCAGAAACTGAAGCTTTCTTT
CDR3 protein: CASSQDPGSETEAFF
clone size: .
J gene: TRBJ1-1
D gene: .
V gene: TRBV4-1

CDR3 DNA: TGTGCCAGCAGACATGCCGGGGTCCGCACAGATACGCAGTATTTT
CDR3 protein: CASRHAGVRTDTQYF
clone size: .
J gene: TRBJ2-3
D gene: .
V gene: TRBV6-1

CDR3 DNA: TGTGCCAGCAGCTTGGGACAGGGGTGGTACGAGCAGTACTTC
CDR3 protein: CASSLGQGWYEQYF
clone size: many
J gene: TRBJ2-7
D gene: TRBD1
V gene: TRBV7-2

CDR3 DNA: TGCAGTGCTGCCGGGACAGCGGAGACCCAGTACTTC
CDR3 protein: CSAAGTAETQYF
clone size: .
J gene: TRBJ2-5
D gene: TRBD1
V gene: TRBV20-1

CDR3 DNA: TGTGCCACCTTAGGCCCGTACGAGCAGTACTTC
CDR3 protein: CATLGPYEQYF
clone size: many
J gene: TRBJ2-7
D gene: .
V gene: TRBV28

CDR3 DNA: TGCGCCAGCAGCTTCCCGGGACAGTCGGGCTACACCTTC
CDR3 protein: CASSFPGQSGYTF
clone size: many
J gene: TRBJ1-2
D gene: TRBD1
V gene: TRBV5-1

CDR3 DNA: TGTGCCAGCAGCCAAGAACCTAGTGGGACTATAGCCAAAAACATTCAGTACTTC
CDR3 protein: CASSQEPSGTIAKNIQYF
clone size: many
J gene: TRBJ2-4
D gene: TRBD2
V gene: TRBV3-1

CDR3 DNA: TGTGCCAGCAGCCGCGTCCTAGACAGCATTAACTATGGCTACACCTTC
CDR3 protein: CASSRVLDSINYGYTF
clone size: few
J gene: TRBJ1-2
D gene: .
V gene: TRBV9

CDR3 DNA: TGTGCCAGCTCACCACTTGGGGACAAAGGGGTCCGCTCCGAGCAGTACTTC
CDR3 protein: CASSPLGDKGVRSEQYF
clone size: few
J gene: TRBJ2-7
D gene: .
V gene: TRBV18

CDR3 DNA: TGTGCCAGCAGCTTAAACTCACCCGTGGAGACCCAGTACTTC
CDR3 protein: CASSLNSPVETQYF
clone size: many
J gene: TRBJ2-5
D gene: .
V gene: TRBV11-2

CDR3 DNA: TGTGCCAGCAGTTACGGACAGCTCAAAGAGACCCAGTACTTC
CDR3 protein: CASSYGQLKETQYF
clone size: .
J gene: TRBJ2-5
D gene: .
V gene: TRBV6-2/TRBV6-3

CDR3 DNA: TGTGCCAGCTCACCACGCACTAGCGGTGGGACCTACGAGCAGTACTTC
CDR3 protein: CASSPRTSGGTYEQYF
clone size: .
J gene: TRBJ2-7
D gene: TRBD2
V gene: TRBV18

CDR3 DNA: TGTGCCAGCAGCTTAGGAGAGAATTCACCCCTCCACTTT
CDR3 protein: CASSLGENSPLHF
clone size: many
J gene: TRBJ1-6
D gene: .
V gene: TRBV7-6

CDR3 DNA: TGTGCCAGCAGTCCGACAGGCACGGGTCAGCCCCAGCATTTT
CDR3 protein: CASSPTGTGQPQHF
clone size: many
J gene: TRBJ1-5
D gene: .
V gene: TRBV12-3/TRBV12-4

CDR3 DNA: TGTGCAATGGAGGGGGCGAACGGCTACACCTTC
CDR3 protein: CAMEGANGYTF
clone size: .
J gene: TRBJ1-2
D gene: TRBD1
V gene: TRBV7-6

CDR3 DNA: TGTGCCAGCAGCCCGCCGACAGGGGTCTACTATGGCTACACCTTC
CDR3 protein: CASSPPTGVYYGYTF
clone size: few
J gene: TRBJ1-2
D gene: TRBD1
V gene: TRBV7-2

CDR3 DNA: TGTGCCAGCAGCCTAGCGGGAGGGCCATACGAGCAGCACTTC
CDR3 protein: CASSLAGGPYEQHF
clone size: .
J gene: TRBJ2-7
D gene: TRBD2
V gene: TRBV3-1

CDR3 DNA: TGTGCCAGCAGCGTAGGGGGGGCTACTGGAAACACCATATATTTT
CDR3 protein: CASSVGGATGNTIYF
clone size: .
J gene: TRBJ1-3
D gene: .
V gene: TRBV9

CDR3 DNA: TGTGCCAGCAGCCAAAATGGAGGACAGGCCCAGCCCCAGCATTTT
CDR3 protein: CASSQNGGQAQPQHF
clone size: .
J gene: TRBJ1-5
D gene: TRBD1
V gene: TRBV14

CDR3 DNA: TGTGCCAGCAAATTAGGGGAGGTATACAATGAGCAGTTCTTC
CDR3 protein: CASKLGEVYNEQFF
clone size: .
J gene: TRBJ2-1
D gene: .
V gene: TRBV27

CDR3 DNA: TGTGCCAGCAGTTACTCGAACAGACAGAACACTGAAGCTTTCTTT
CDR3 protein: CASSYSNRQNTEAFF
clone size: .
J gene: TRBJ1-1
D gene: .
V gene: TRBV6-2/TRBV6-3

CDR3 DNA: TGTGCCAGCAACAAAATCACCAGGGAGCAGCCCCAGCATTTT
CDR3 protein: CASNKITREQPQHF
clone size: .
J gene: TRBJ1-5
D gene: .
V gene: TRBV25-1

CDR3 DNA: TGTGCCAGCAGCATGCCCCGGCAGCCCCAGCATTTT
CDR3 protein: CASSMPRQPQHF
clone size: many
J gene: TRBJ1-5
D gene: .
V gene: TRBV12-3/TRBV12-4

CDR3 DNA: TGTGCCAGCAGCCCGTTGTTGCGGTACAATGAGCAGTTCTTC
CDR3 protein: CASSPLLRYNEQFF
clone size: .
J gene: TRBJ2-1
D gene: .
V gene: TRBV7-9